This T cell receptor beta chain comes out of a study of early stage breast cancer tumors. Study-level background: Samples were sequenced at 7.5 to 10-fold average coverage. The study, taken as a whole, reports: In most of the 16 patients, blood comparison separated tumor from normal breast.

Some clones are missing from TCRdb's copy, which holds only in-frame ones; the method was immunoSEQ multiplex PCR. The repertoire includes fewer than 80,000 clones, 65% to 85% of them detected once, and 4% to 5% sits in the top ten. Comment on this clone: Its antigen is unknown.

The clonotype originates from a person aged 40-50 years with breast cancer. The specimen sequenced was blood.

The CDR3 reads CASSKSPVYGYTF. CDR3 DNA sequence: TGTGCCAGCAGCAAATCGCCGGTATATGGCTACACCTTC. The J gene is TRBJ1-2, the V gene TRBV2; D gene unclear. The germline gives CDR1 SNHLY, CDR2 FYNNEI. V shed 6 bases and J shed 5 bases, with 13 bases lying between them. The CDR3 runs 13 residues. Drawing the rest from reference TRBV2 and TRBJ1-2, the complete variable domain is EPEVTQTPSHQVTQMGQEVILRCVPISNHLYFYWYRQILGQKVEFLVSFYNNEISEKSEIFDDQFSVERPDGSNFTLKIRSTKLEDSAMYFCASSKSPVYGYTFGSGTRLTVV.